This passage covers 22 T cell receptor beta chains from one sample sequenced in a study of cytotoxic CD8 clonotypes in ibrutinib-treated CLL (dated by TCRdb to about 2021). Library preparation employed the immunoSEQ multiplex PCR assay. TCRdb holds this immuneACCESS table with in-frame rearrangements only. Some clones are missing; in checked studies, unresolved V genes explain under half, and the rest has no known cause. Present in this sample are over 95,000 clones, approximately 58% of which were seen just once. The ten biggest clones cover around a third of the sample. The intended sense of this specimen's time point label: roughly 25 months on ibrutinib. The sample in question was PBMCs, obtained after 24 months of ibrutinib treatment. These receptors all stem from a human donor with chronic lymphocytic leukemia.

The chain uses TRBV25-1 and TRBJ1-2; D remains ambiguous. Germline V CDR1 and CDR2: MGHDK, SYGVNS. Between the trimmed V and J ends, which lost 4 bases and 0 bases, there was a span of 6 bases. This CDR3 has 13 residues. CDR3 residues: CASSVEPNYGYTF. CDR3 DNA: TGTGCCAGCAGTGTCGAACCTAACTATGGCTACACCTTC.

This clone was seen a handful of times. The chain joins TRBV9 to TRBJ1-1; TRBD1 might be the D (5 bases). Trimming stripped 3 bases from V and 14 bases from J, with 23 bases between. The CDR3 has 14 amino acids. The V gene's germline CDR1 is SGDLS and CDR2 YYNGEE. The CDR3 region is CASSEAPPQGARFF. CDR3 bases: TGTGCCAGCAGCGAGGCACCGCCTCAGGGTGCCAGGTTCTTT. Using reference TRBV9 and TRBJ1-1 for the parts outside the CDR3, the full variable domain is DSGVTQTPKHLITATGQRVTLRCSPRSGDLSVYWYQQSLDQGLQFLIQYYNGEERAKGNILERFSAQQFPDLHSELNLSSLELGDSALYFCASSEAPPQGARFFGQGTRLTVV.

This sequence joins TRBV5-6 and TRBJ2-3; TRBD1 aligns across 8 bases. Germline CDR1 SGHDT, CDR2 YYEEEE. This CDR3 is built from 15 residues. The ends lost 0 bases at V and 4 bases at J; junction bases unmatched: 4. The CDR3 DNA reads as TGTGCCAGCAGCTTGGATCAGGGGGCGGCAGATACGCAGTATTTT. This sequence encodes CASSLDQGAADTQYF.

V usage is TRBV18 and J usage is TRBJ1-2; D is unresolved. Germline V gene data show CDR1 as KGHSH and CDR2 as LQKENI. This CDR3 region has 14 residues. Trimming removed 4 bases from V and 3 bases from J, with 12 bases in between. CDR3 DNA: TGTGCCAGCTCACGGAACCGTGGCGACTATGGCTACACCTTC. This translates into CASSRNRGDYGYTF.

V is TRBV7-3 and J is TRBJ2-5, with 7 nucleotides matching TRBD1. There are 15 residues in the CDR3. Germline CDR1 is SGHTA and CDR2 is FQGTGA. With V trimmed by 4 bases and J by 4 bases, 9 bases remained unmatched. For the CDR3, the DNA is TGTGCCAGCAGCTCGGGTCTAGGGGGCAGAGAGACCCAGTACTTC. It codes for CASSSGLGGRETQYF.

The J gene is TRBJ2-1, the V gene TRBV7-9, with TRBD2 matching 10 bases. V lost 4 bases, J lost 6 bases, and 6 bases stayed unmatched. Germline values: CDR1 SEHNR, CDR2 FQNEAQ (reference sequence). The CDR3 consists of 15 residues. CDR3 sequence: CASSWQRGGPNEQFF. CDR3 in DNA: TGTGCCAGCAGCTGGCAGCGGGGGGGTCCCAATGAGCAGTTCTTC.

The chain links TRBV7-9 to TRBJ1-4; D gene unclear. Looked up from germline, CDR1 is SEHNR and CDR2 is FQNEAQ (reference sequence). Trimming pared 6 bases from V and 4 bases from J, leaving 12 bases between. This CDR3 is 14 amino acids long. CDR3 DNA: TGTGCCAGCAGTCTACGGACCCTTAATGAAAAACTGTTTTTT. It specifies CASSLRTLNEKLFF.

The chain couples TRBV30 to TRBJ1-1; D may be TRBD1 (5 bases). From germline, CDR1 is GTSNPN and CDR2 SVGIG (reference sequence). V was cut by 3 bases and J by 0 bases, with 11 bases left in between. CDR3 length: 14 residues. CDR3 in amino acids: CAWRHPGVNTEAFF. DNA for the CDR3: TGTGCCTGGAGACACCCGGGGGTGAACACTGAAGCTTTCTTT.

This clone was detected only once. The chain carries TRBV6-1 and TRBJ2-3; no firm D call. The germline V and J ends were trimmed by 3 bases and 3 bases, with 4 bases remaining between them. The CDR3 is 12 amino acids. In germline, CDR1 is MNHNS, CDR2 SASEGT. Here the CDR3 reads CASSDKTDTQYF. The CDR3 bases are TGTGCCAGCAGTGACAAAACAGATACGCAGTATTTT.

This clone has only one observation. The chain has TRBV30 and TRBJ2-3, with TRBD2 matching 7 bases. The CDR3 contains 15 residues. Germline V gene sequence: CDR1 GTSNPN, CDR2 SVGIG (reference sequence). Unmatched junction bases numbered 6, after V lost 2 bases and J lost 1 base. CDR3 protein: CAWSRLAEGTDTQYF. CDR3 coding DNA: TGTGCCTGGAGTCGGCTAGCGGAGGGCACAGATACGCAGTATTTT.

This clone was observed once. The rearrangement uses TRBV2 and TRBJ2-7, with TRBD1 identical over 8 bases. V was clipped by 6 bases and J by 2 bases; unmatched bases: 9. Germline CDR1 reads SNHLY; CDR2 reads FYNNEI. This CDR3 spans 15 amino acids. In DNA form, the CDR3 reads TGTGCCAGCAGAAACAGGGGGAAAGGTCCCTACGAGCAGTACTTC. It yields the protein CASRNRGKGPYEQYF.

The rearrangement joins TRBV18 to TRBJ2-3; a possible D gene is TRBD1 (6 bases). Germline-derived CDR1 and CDR2 are KGHSH and LQKENI. This CDR3 contains 16 residues. The V end lost 3 bases, the J end lost 4 bases, and 17 bases lay between the germline ends. CDR3 residues: CASSPLLDSRADTQYF. The CDR3 DNA follows: TGTGCCAGCTCACCTTTGCTGGACAGTCGAGCAGATACGCAGTATTTT. Together with reference TRBV18 and TRBJ2-3, the CDR3 gives the full variable domain: NAGVMQNPRHLVRRRGQEARLRCSPMKGHSHVYWYRQLPEEGLKFMVYLQKENIIDESGMPKERFSAEFPKEGPSILRIQQVVRGDSAAYFCASSPLLDSRADTQYFGPGTRLTVL.

The genes are TRBV6-5 and TRBJ1-5; TRBD1 matches at 10 bases. Trimming removed 6 bases from V and 1 base from J; junction bases left unmatched: 3. Germline values: CDR1 MNHEY, CDR2 SVGAGI. The CDR3 length is 15 residues. CDR3 residues: CASRPGQGSNQPQHF. The CDR3 coding sequence is TGTGCCAGCAGGCCGGGACAGGGGAGCAATCAGCCCCAGCATTTT.

The chain combines TRBV28 with TRBJ2-7; no clear D gene. The V end lost 2 bases, the J end lost 0 bases, and 2 bases lay between the germline ends. Germline-derived CDR1 and CDR2 are MDHEN and SYDVKM. The CDR3 runs 12 residues. This chain's CDR3 is CASSLISYEQYF. The CDR3 DNA sequence: TGTGCCAGCAGTTTAATCTCCTACGAGCAGTACTTC.

The chain uses TRBV27 and TRBJ2-3; 7 bases fit TRBD1. This CDR3 is 15 amino acids long. From germline, CDR1 is MNHEY and CDR2 SMNVEV (reference sequence). J gave up 4 bases and V 7 bases, and 11 bases lay outside the gene matches. This chain's CDR3 is CASNIRQGRADTQYF. The CDR3 DNA reads as TGTGCCAGCAATATCCGACAGGGAAGGGCAGATACGCAGTATTTT.

V and J are TRBV5-4 and TRBJ1-2; D ambiguous. The V and J ends lost 0 bases and 5 bases respectively, with 8 bases between them. The CDR3 consists of 13 residues. Looked up from germline, CDR1 is SGHNT and CDR2 is YYREEE (reference sequence). This CDR3 is CASSLDEKYGYTF. DNA of the CDR3: TGTGCCAGCAGCTTGGATGAAAAATATGGCTACACCTTC.

The table lists this clone with many counts. The J gene is TRBJ2-7, the V gene TRBV5-6; perhaps D is TRBD1 or TRBD2 (5 bases each). Germline loops: CDR1 SGHDT, CDR2 YYEEEE. V was cut by 1 base and J by 3 bases, with 11 bases left in between. The CDR3 has 14 amino acids. The CDR3: CASSLRDGYYEQYF. The CDR3 bases are TGTGCCAGCAGCTTGAGGGACGGGTACTACGAGCAGTACTTC.

The chain is built from TRBV30 and TRBJ2-5; 8 positions match TRBD1. J gave up 0 bases and V 1 base, and 4 bases lay outside the gene matches. The CDR3 runs to 15 residues. From germline, CDR1 is GTSNPN and CDR2 SVGIG (reference sequence). As DNA, the CDR3 is TGTGCCTGGAGTGGGACAGGGACGTACCAAGAGACCCAGTACTTC. Residues: CAWSGTGTYQETQYF.

The chain is built from TRBV10-2 and TRBJ2-7; 9 bases are a match to TRBD1. This CDR3 is built from 15 residues. The V and J ends lost 3 bases and 3 bases, in that order; junction bases with no gene match: 6. Germline V gives CDR1 WSHSY, CDR2 SAAADI. Here the CDR3 reads CASSDRDRALYEQYF. The CDR3 DNA sequence: TGCGCCAGCAGTGATAGGGACAGGGCTCTCTACGAGCAGTACTTC.

The J gene is TRBJ2-5, the V gene TRBV7-2, with D perhaps TRBD2 (5 bases). Trimming took 4 bases from V and 3 from J, leaving 12 bases between them. The CDR3 contains 14 residues. Germline V gene sequence: CDR1 SGHTA, CDR2 FQGNSA. The CDR3 is CASSSKPGKETQYF. DNA of the CDR3: TGTGCCAGCAGCTCCAAGCCGGGAAAAGAGACCCAGTACTTC.

A few counts support this clone. The V gene is TRBV7-6, the J gene TRBJ2-3; 8 nucleotides align to TRBD1. The trim removed 5 bases at V and 7 bases at J, leaving 11 bases unmatched. Per germline, CDR1 SGHVS and CDR2 FNYEAQ. This CDR3 is built from 15 residues. The CDR3 coding sequence is TGTGCCAGCAGCCCTGGACAGGGTTCCGGATATACGCAGTATTTT. Its protein product is CASSPGQGSGYTQYF.

This chain uses TRBV11-3 with TRBJ1-2; D gene uncertain. This CDR3 is built from 12 residues. Germline CDR1 reads SGHNT; CDR2 reads YENEEA. V lost 4 bases and J lost 5, with 8 bases in between. CDR3 DNA: TGTGCCAGCAGCTCGGACGTTTATGGCTACACCTTC. Its translation: CASSSDVYGYTF.